This TCR beta chain originates from a study of control samples from healthy donors and cancer patients. After removal of 6 bases from V and 1 base from J, the junction contained 11 bases not matched to a gene. This CDR3 has 16 amino acids. CDR1 is MDHEN, CDR2 SYDVKM, per germline. Repertoires were generated with immunoSEQ multiplex PCR, while TCRdb's copy carries only in-frame clones and drops some. The data hold tens of thousands of clones, with nearly 95% observed a single time. This chain links TRBV28 with TRBJ2-5; 7 nucleotides align to TRBD2. This TCR came from a woman between 50 and 59 years old with head and neck cancer. Sample: PBMCs. The CDR3 sequence: CASSSRRGRVQETQYF. Written as DNA, the CDR3 is TGTGCCAGCAGCTCTCGTCGCGGGAGAGTCCAAGAGACCCAGTACTTC.